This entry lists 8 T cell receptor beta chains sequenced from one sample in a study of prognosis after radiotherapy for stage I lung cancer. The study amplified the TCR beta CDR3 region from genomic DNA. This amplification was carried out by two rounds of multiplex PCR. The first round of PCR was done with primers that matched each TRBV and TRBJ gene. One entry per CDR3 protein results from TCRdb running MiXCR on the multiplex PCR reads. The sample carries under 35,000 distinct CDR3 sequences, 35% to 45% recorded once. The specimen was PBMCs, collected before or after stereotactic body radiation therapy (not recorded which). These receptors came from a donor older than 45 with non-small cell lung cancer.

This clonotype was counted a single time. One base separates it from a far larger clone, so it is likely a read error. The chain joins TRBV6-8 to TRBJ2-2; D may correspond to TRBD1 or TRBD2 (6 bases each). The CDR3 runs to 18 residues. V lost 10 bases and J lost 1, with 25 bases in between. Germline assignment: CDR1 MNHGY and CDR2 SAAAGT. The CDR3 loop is CAIPGGVQGLQNTGELFF. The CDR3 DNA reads TGTGCCATCCCAGGAGGGGTCCAGGGGCTCCAGAACACCGGGGAGCTGTTTTTT.

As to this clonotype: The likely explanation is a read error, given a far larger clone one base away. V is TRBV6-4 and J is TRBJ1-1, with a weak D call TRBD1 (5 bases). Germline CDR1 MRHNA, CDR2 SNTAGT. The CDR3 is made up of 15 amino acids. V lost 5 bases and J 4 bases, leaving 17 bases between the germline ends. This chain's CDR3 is CASSYQMGLGTEAFF. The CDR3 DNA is TGTGCCAGCAGTTACCAGATGGGGCTCGGCACTGAAGCTTTCTTT.

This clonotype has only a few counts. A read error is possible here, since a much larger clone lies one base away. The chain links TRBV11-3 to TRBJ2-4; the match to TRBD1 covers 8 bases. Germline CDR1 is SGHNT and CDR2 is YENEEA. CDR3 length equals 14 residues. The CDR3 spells CASSLRQGKNTQYF. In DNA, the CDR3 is TGTGCCAGCAGCTTACGACAGGGGAAAAACACTCAGTACTTC.

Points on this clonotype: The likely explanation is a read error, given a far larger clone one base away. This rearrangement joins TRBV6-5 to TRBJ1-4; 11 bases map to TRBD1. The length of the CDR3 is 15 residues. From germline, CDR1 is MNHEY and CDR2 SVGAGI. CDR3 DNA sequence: TGTGCCAGCAGCTCAGGACAGGGGGCGAACGAAAAAATGTTTTTT. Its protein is CASSSGQGANEKMFF.

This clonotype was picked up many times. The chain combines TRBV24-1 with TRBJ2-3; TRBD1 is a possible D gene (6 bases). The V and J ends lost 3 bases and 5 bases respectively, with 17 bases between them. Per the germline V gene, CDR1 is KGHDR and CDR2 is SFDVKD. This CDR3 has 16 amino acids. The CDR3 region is CATSDRTPGQQDTQYF. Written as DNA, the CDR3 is TGTGCCACCAGTGATAGGACCCCGGGACAACAAGATACGCAGTATTTT.

CDR3 region: CASQRGLSPYQETQYF. The CDR3 DNA follows: TGTGCCAGCCAACGGGGACTTAGCCCGTACCAAGAGACCCAGTACTTC. The J gene is TRBJ2-5, the V gene TRBV2; D might be TRBD2 (6 bases). CDR1 SNHLY and CDR2 FYNNEI come from the germline V gene. This CDR3 comprises 16 residues. V shed 8 bases and J shed 0 bases, with 19 bases lying between them.

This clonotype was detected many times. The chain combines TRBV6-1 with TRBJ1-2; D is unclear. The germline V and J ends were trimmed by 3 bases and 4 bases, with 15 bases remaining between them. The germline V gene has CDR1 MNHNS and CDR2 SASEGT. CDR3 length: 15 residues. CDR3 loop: CASSETQNGRYGYTF. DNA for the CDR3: TGTGCCAGCAGTGAGACTCAAAACGGACGCTATGGCTACACCTTC.

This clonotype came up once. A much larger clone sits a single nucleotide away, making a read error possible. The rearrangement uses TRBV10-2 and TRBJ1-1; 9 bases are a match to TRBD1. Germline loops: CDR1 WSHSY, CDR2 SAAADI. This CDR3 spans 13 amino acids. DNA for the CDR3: TGCGCCAGCAGAGGGACAGGGAACACTGAAGCTTTATTT. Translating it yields CASRGTGNTEALF.